These 8 T cell receptor beta chains were sequenced from one sample in a study of graft-versus-host responses after intestinal transplantation. Produced via immunoSEQ multiplex PCR; TCRdb's table is partial and in-frame only. This table holds about 86,000 clones, roughly 90% found once. Which antigens these TCRs recognize remains unknown. The material was unstimulated CD4+ T cells sorted from spleen or lymph node cells, obtained before transplant. Every receptor here comes from a human donor who was the organ donor for an intestinal transplant.

J is TRBJ2-3 and V is TRBV5-1, with 7 bases that match TRBD1. The V and J ends lost 4 bases and 0 bases, in that order; junction bases with no gene match: 8. The CDR3 spans 16 residues. Germline CDR1 SGHRS, CDR2 YFSETQ. The CDR3 loop is CASSPQDRASTDTQYF. The CDR3 bases are TGCGCCAGCAGCCCCCAAGACAGGGCTAGCACAGATACGCAGTATTTT.

This chain connects TRBV10-3 to TRBJ2-3; TRBD2 is a possible D gene (5 bases). Germline V lookup: CDR1 ENHRY, CDR2 SYGVKD. CDR3 length equals 13 residues. V was cut by 4 bases and J by 6 bases, with 11 bases left in between. The CDR3 DNA is TGTGCCATCAGTGGGCCGGAGGCCGATACGCAGTATTTT. Its translation is CAISGPEADTQYF.

The V gene is TRBV5-1, the J gene TRBJ1-6; D unclear. The CDR3 extends over 15 amino acids. Trimming pared 4 bases from V and 8 bases from J, leaving 16 bases between. Germline V gene data show CDR1 as SGHRS and CDR2 as YFSETQ. This CDR3 reads CASSPGRERDSPLHF. In DNA form, the CDR3 reads TGCGCCAGCAGCCCGGGCCGGGAGCGGGATTCACCCCTCCACTTT.

This clone was found once. The DNA for the CDR3 is TGTGCCATCAGTGATGCGGGGACAGCGACGGATTCACCCCTCCACTTT. Protein: CAISDAGTATDSPLHF. The rearrangement uses TRBV10-3 and TRBJ1-6; 7 bases are shared with TRBD1. Germline CDR1 ENHRY, CDR2 SYGVKD. The V segment lost 3 bases and the J segment 8 bases; nucleotides outside the gene matches: 10. This CDR3 contains 16 residues.

The V and J genes are TRBV7-6 and TRBJ2-5; TRBD1 matches at 9 bases. Unmatched junction bases numbered 11, after V lost 7 bases and J lost 14 bases. The CDR3 is 12 amino acids. Per the germline V gene, CDR1 is SGHVS and CDR2 is FNYEAQ. For the CDR3, the DNA is TGTGCCAGCACTCGAGGACGGGACAGGGCATACTTC. Protein sequence: CASTRGRDRAYF. The full variable domain, with the rest looked up from reference TRBV7-6 and TRBJ2-5, is GAGVSQSPRYKVTKRGQDVALRCDPISGHVSLYWYRQALGQGPEFLTYFNYEAQQDKSGLPNDRFSAERPEGSISTLTIQRTEQRDSAMYRCASTRGRDRAYFGPGTRLLVL.

This clone was found once. This chain connects TRBV7-9 to TRBJ1-2; the match to TRBD1 covers 9 bases. With 3 bases clipped from V and 4 bases from J, the junction kept 6 bases outside the gene matches. Germline-derived CDR1 and CDR2 are SEHNR and FQNEAQ (reference sequence). This CDR3 has 15 residues. For the CDR3, the DNA is TGTGCCAGCAGCTTGGGAGAACAGGGGGCCTATGGCTACACCTTC. It specifies CASSLGEQGAYGYTF.

The rearrangement links TRBV15 to TRBJ2-1, with D unclear. Trimming removed 2 bases from V and 0 bases from J, with 11 bases in between. The germline gives CDR1 LNHNV, CDR2 YYDKDF (reference sequence). The CDR3 spans 16 residues. CDR3 protein: CATSRRLLSSYNEQFF. CDR3 coding DNA: TGTGCCACCAGCAGACGACTGCTAAGCTCCTACAATGAGCAGTTCTTC.

This chain uses TRBV9 with TRBJ2-3; 8 bases line up with TRBD2. Germline V CDR1 and CDR2: SGDLS, YYNGEE. V shed 4 bases, J shed 3 bases, and the junction held 10 bases outside the gene matches. The length of the CDR3 is 16 residues. Written as DNA, the CDR3 is TGTGCCAGCAGCCCCTTCGGGCGGGAGGAGACAGATACGCAGTATTTT. It translates to CASSPFGREETDTQYF.